Presented here are 9 T cell receptor beta chains from one specimen sequenced in a study of control samples from healthy donors and cancer patients. The data were produced by immunoSEQ multiplex PCR, yet TCRdb's version contains in-frame clones alone and is incomplete. The data show 95,000 to 150,000 clones, with just over 90% seen just once and 7.8% held by the top ten. The material sequenced was blood. These receptors all stem from a woman between 18 and 29 years old in good health.

The V and J genes are TRBV28 and TRBJ1-4; D gene uncertain. CDR1 is MDHEN, CDR2 SYDVKM, per germline. The CDR3 runs to 15 residues. V shed 5 bases and J shed 6 bases, with 16 bases lying between them. CDR3 DNA sequence: TGTGCCAGCAGTCCCCCGGTCGGGGATTATGAAAAACTGTTTTTT. Translation gives CASSPPVGDYEKLFF.

J is TRBJ2-1 and V is TRBV4-3, with D possibly TRBD2 on 7 matching bases. CDR3 size: 17 residues. Germline CDR1 and CDR2: LGHNA and YSLEER. V lost 0 bases to trimming and J lost 7 bases, with 19 bases between them. The CDR3 is CASSQDRGGGLFNEQFF. DNA of the CDR3: TGCGCCAGCAGCCAAGACCGAGGGGGGGGGTTGTTTAATGAGCAGTTCTTC.

V is TRBV7-2 and J is TRBJ1-1; D not resolved. The CDR3 consists of 14 residues. Germline CDR1 and CDR2: SGHTA and FQGNSA. Trimming stripped 4 bases from V and 1 base from J, with 10 bases between. The CDR3 bases are TGTGCCAGCAGCTCCTGGTATTCGAACACTGAAGCTTTCTTT. Translating gives CASSSWYSNTEAFF.

The chain uses TRBV18 and TRBJ2-7; 7 bases align to TRBD2. Germline V gene lookup returns CDR1 KGHSH and CDR2 LQKENI. Unmatched junction bases numbered 10, after V lost 4 bases and J lost 1 base. This CDR3 comprises 16 residues. The CDR3 DNA follows: TGTGCCAGCTCACTCGCAACCGGGGGGTCGTCCTACGAGCAGTACTTC. Translated: CASSLATGGSSYEQYF.

The CDR3 coding sequence is TGTGCCAGCAGTTTCCCCGGGACTAGGCCCACCTACGAGCAGTACTTC. Translating it yields CASSFPGTRPTYEQYF. The chain links TRBV28 to TRBJ2-7, with 8 bases that match TRBD2. Losses at the gene ends were 3 bases for V and 2 bases for J; bases not matched to a gene: 9. The CDR3 sequence is 16 residues long. Germline V lookup: CDR1 MDHEN, CDR2 SYDVKM.

The chain couples TRBV11-2 to TRBJ1-1; TRBD1 matches at 8 bases. The germline CDR1 and CDR2 sequences are SGHAT and FQNNGV. The ends lost 0 bases at V and 2 bases at J; junction bases unmatched: 2. This CDR3 spans 15 amino acids. The CDR3, as DNA: TGTGCCAGCAGCTTAGACAGGGGGCCCAACACTGAAGCTTTCTTT. It yields the protein CASSLDRGPNTEAFF.

The chain recombines TRBV28 with TRBJ2-7; D is possibly TRBD2 (7 bases). This CDR3 is 15 amino acids long. Trimming pared 0 bases from V and 4 bases from J, leaving 13 bases between. CDR1 and CDR2 from the germline V gene are MDHEN and SYDVKM. The CDR3 loop is CASSLWGGARYEQYF. CDR3 sequence (DNA): TGTGCCAGCAGTTTATGGGGGGGGGCGCGGTACGAGCAGTACTTC. The full variable domain, completed using reference TRBV28 and TRBJ2-7, is DVKVTQSSRYLVKRTGEKVFLECVQDMDHENMFWYRQDPGLGLRLIYFSYDVKMKEKGDIPEGYSVSREKKERFSLILESASTNQTSMYLCASSLWGGARYEQYFGPGTRLTVT.

The chain uses TRBV29-1 and TRBJ2-3, with D maybe TRBD2 (6 bases). The germline V gene has CDR1 SQVTM and CDR2 ANQGSEA. The CDR3 runs 14 residues. V lost 2 bases and J 7 bases, leaving 16 bases between the germline ends. The CDR3: CSVEWGGTINTQYF. The CDR3 DNA sequence: TGCAGCGTTGAATGGGGCGGGACGATAAATACGCAGTATTTT.

The chain is built from TRBV19 and TRBJ1-1, with D possibly being TRBD1 (5 bases). CDR1 and CDR2 from the germline V gene are LNHDA and SQIVND (reference sequence). V was pared by 3 bases and J by 6 bases, with 11 bases between. The CDR3 runs 13 residues. CDR3 in DNA: TGTGCCAGTAGTATGTTCTCGGGGCCTGAAGCTTTCTTT. Encoded protein: CASSMFSGPEAFF. Based on the CDR3 plus reference TRBV19 and TRBJ1-1, the full variable domain is DGGITQSPKYLFRKEGQNVTLSCEQNLNHDAMYWYRQDPGQGLRLIYYSQIVNDFQKGDIAEGYSVSREKKESFPLTVTSAQKNPTAFYLCASSMFSGPEAFFGQGTRLTVV.